This section outlines one T cell receptor (beta chain) sequence together with its context. One end of the junction varies from germline; a read error may be responsible. The data originate from a study of regulatory T cells in long-lasting Graves disease. Noted time point: persistent/refractory GD, antithyroid drugs over 5 years with positive TRAb. Scientists built the TCR library using RNA that was extracted from PBMCs. Libraries of TCR beta came from iRepertoire HTBI primers plus Arm-PCR of CDR3 regions. Via MiXCR, TCRdb re-called the multiplex PCR reads, giving one row per CDR3 protein. The sample yields roughly 500,000 distinct CDR3 sequences, around a fifth seen once. CDR3 length: 13 amino acids.

The material was peripheral blood mononuclear cells (PBMCs), obtained when the disease was refractory, from a patient treated with antithyroid drugs. This TCR derives from a female donor with Graves disease. The V gene is TRBV12-3 or TRBV12-4, the J gene TRBJ1-1, with TRBD1 as a possible D gene (5 bases). CDR3 sequence reads: CASTGQLNTEASF. DNA for the CDR3: TGTGCCAGCACCGGACAACTGAACACTGAAGCTTCCTTT.